The sequence of this TCR beta chain was determined in a study of cytomegalovirus exposure and HLA in healthy donors. Study-level findings and limits: It was reported in a later analysis that an Asian-associated ancestry cluster showed fewer N-insertions than the approximately 670-donor mean. Most of the TCR beta V segments (in an earlier analysis) were productive either about 87% or about 30% of the time.

Notes on this clone: Its antigen is unknown.

Everyone who donated was a healthy bone marrow donor. The PCR used 60 Vbeta and 13 Jbeta primers. Only in-frame clones appear in the TCRdb table, and some are missing; sequencing was by immunoSEQ multiplex PCR. The sample lists more than 90,000 clones, roughly 63% occurring once. This CDR3 region has 16 residues. Looked up from germline, CDR1 is SGHRS and CDR2 is YFSETQ. Germline trimming cut 6 bases from V and 3 bases from J; bases unmatched to any gene: 12. Specimen: PBMCs. V is TRBV5-1 and J is TRBJ2-3; TRBD1 matches 8 bases. This TCR was sampled from a man over 45 in good health and CMV-seronegative. The DNA of the CDR3 is TGCGCCAGCAACCCCAACCCAGGGGGCGCGACAGATACGCAGTATTTT. This codes for CASNPNPGGATDTQYF.